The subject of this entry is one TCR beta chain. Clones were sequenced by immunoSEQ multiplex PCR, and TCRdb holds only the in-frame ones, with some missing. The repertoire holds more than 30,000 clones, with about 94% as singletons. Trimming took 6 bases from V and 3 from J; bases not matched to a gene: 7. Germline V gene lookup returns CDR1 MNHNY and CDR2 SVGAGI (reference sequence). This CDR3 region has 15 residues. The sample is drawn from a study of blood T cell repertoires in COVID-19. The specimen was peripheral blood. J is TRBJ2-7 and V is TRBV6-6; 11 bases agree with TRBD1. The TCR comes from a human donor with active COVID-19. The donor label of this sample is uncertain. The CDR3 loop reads CASSPDRGLDYEQYF. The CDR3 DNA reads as TGTGCCAGCAGCCCGGACAGGGGGCTTGACTACGAGCAGTACTTC.